Here is one T cell receptor (beta chain) with its context. Its antigen has not been determined. Within one base of it there is no much larger clone, and no base qualities were kept. In the germline V gene (reference sequence), CDR1 corresponds to SGHNT and CDR2 to YYREEE. The V end gives up 5 bases and the J end 0 bases, leaving 8 bases in the junction not matched to a gene. The CDR3 numbers 16 residues from cysteine through phenylalanine. Only the CDR3 DNA is retained, 48 bases long and in frame from the first base. The immunoSEQ Assay, a bias-controlled multiplex PCR, was used to amplify TCRbeta CDR3 regions from genomic DNA. Per the source publication's procedure: The number of nucleated cells in each sample was estimated from the amplification of reference gene primers within the assay. To quantify the absolute abundance of each unique TCRbeta CDR3 rearrangement, sequence reads were collapsed and filtered. Productive Simpson clonality was computed per sample as the square root of Simpson's diversity index over productive rearrangements. TCRdb retrieved this table from immuneACCESS and kept in-frame rearrangements only. Not all clones are present; in checked studies, unresolved V genes account for under half, and no reason is known for the remainder. The DNA gave D and trimming, while V, J and clone size come from that table. For this sample there are 410,000 or so clones; about nine tenths appear just once. 1.4% of the sample comes from the top ten.

Whole blood was collected in K2EDTA tubes by collaborating institutions according to the institutions' own protocols. For TCRbeta analysis, collaborator samples were shipped as frozen whole blood, as isolated PBMCs, or as DNA extracted from either sample type. This record belongs to a study of blood T cell repertoires in COVID-19 (TCRdb year 2020). About the investigation overall: Samples covering the acute and convalescent phases of COVID-19 were provided by collaborators in the United States, Italy and Spain. The material from the prospective study consisted of cDNA or gDNA derived from T cells, B-cell-depleted T cells, or PBMCs. The samples were drawn from the first 160 participants of the ongoing ImmuneRACE study and from more than 1,000 subjects provided by 6 global collaborators. The repertoires were released in a freely available public database intended as a resource for research on the immune response to SARS-CoV-2. Where HLA class I and class II types were available, the types were taken from metadata supplied by the sample provider, not from assay-based typing. A de-identified subject ID, COVID-19 status, age in years and sex were almost always included in the sample metadata. Deeply sampled blood TCRbeta repertoires from subjects exposed to, actively infected with, or recovered from COVID-19 were included in the dataset. Overall results and qualifications from the work: How much clinical and demographic metadata was included differed by source and by participant, and the metadata was provided uncurated.

This chain is built from TRBV5-4 and TRBJ2-7; 10 middle bases align to TRBD2. The source of this sequence is a woman in her twenties or thirties with active or convalescent COVID-19. The sample comprised peripheral blood. This receptor carries the CDR3 CASSSGASGSSYEQYF. The DNA reads as follows: TGTGCCAGCAGTTCCGGAGCTAGCGGGAGCTCCTACGAGCAGTACTTC.